This TCR beta chain comes out of a study of blood T cell repertoires in COVID-19. On the study more broadly: The origin of the acute and convalescent COVID-19 samples was the United States, Italy and Spain.

Only in-frame clones appear in the TCRdb table, and some are missing; sequencing was by immunoSEQ multiplex PCR. Among about 120,000 clones listed, roughly 80% were seen once. Between the trimmed V and J ends, which lost 7 bases and 1 base, there was a span of 8 bases. CDR1 and CDR2 (germline): MDHEN, SYDVKM. The CDR3 has 14 residues. This clone was seen a few times. The clonotype originates from a human donor in a cohort sampled during active COVID-19. This chain uses TRBV28 with TRBJ1-6; D ambiguous. The specimen was peripheral blood. For the CDR3, the DNA is TGTGCCAGCAAGTCAGGTTCCTATAATTCACCCCTCCACTTT. It encodes CASKSGSYNSPLHF.